This TCR beta chain was captured by sequencing in a study of identifying expanded T cells in peripheral blood. Study-wide results and limits: Over around two and four weeks, about 16.4 and 19 clones changed, versus approximately 1.2 between replicates. Clone count variance between approximately 2-week samples rose with total template count.

No infections or other immune events were documented during collection. Some clones are missing from TCRdb's copy, which holds only in-frame ones; the method was immunoSEQ multiplex PCR. This table holds about 100,000 clones, 88% found once. Details on this clone: Its antigen is unidentified.

The germline V and J ends were trimmed by 1 base and 11 bases, with 16 bases remaining between them. This CDR3 region has 14 residues. The germline V gene has CDR1 SEHNR and CDR2 FQNEAQ (reference sequence). The sequence was collected from a person aged 18 to 70 in good health. The sequenced sample consisted of blood. The chain joins TRBV7-9 to TRBJ2-3, with D perhaps matching TRBD1 or TRBD2 (5 bases each). The CDR3 here is CASSLEGPSLRQYF. CDR3 nucleotides: TGTGCCAGCAGCTTAGAGGGACCGTCCCTGAGGCAGTATTTT.